The 2 T cell receptor beta chains in this list originate from one sample, sequenced in a study of blood T cell repertoires in COVID-19. Clones were sequenced by immunoSEQ multiplex PCR, and TCRdb holds only the in-frame ones, with some missing. The sample records 85,000 to 95,000 clones, 72% being singletons. The sample taken for sequencing was peripheral blood. The receptors shown here come from an elderly woman with acute or convalescent COVID-19.

The V gene is TRBV5-1, the J gene TRBJ1-2; 8 positions agree with TRBD1. Germline V gene lookup returns CDR1 SGHRS and CDR2 YFSETQ. V was pared by 4 bases and J by 7 bases, with 6 bases of the junction left unmatched. The CDR3 covers 13 residues. The CDR3 sequence: CASSPDRGAGYTF. CDR3 in DNA: TGCGCCAGCAGCCCTGACAGGGGAGCTGGCTACACCTTC.

The V gene is TRBV10-3, the J gene TRBJ1-1; D is unclear. The germline CDR1 and CDR2 sequences are ENHRY and SYGVKD. Trimming removed 5 bases from V and 11 bases from J, with 18 bases in between. The CDR3 has 13 residues. The CDR3 reads CAISPSLRVVAFF. The DNA of the CDR3 is TGTGCCATCAGTCCCTCTCTACGGGTTGTGGCTTTCTTT.